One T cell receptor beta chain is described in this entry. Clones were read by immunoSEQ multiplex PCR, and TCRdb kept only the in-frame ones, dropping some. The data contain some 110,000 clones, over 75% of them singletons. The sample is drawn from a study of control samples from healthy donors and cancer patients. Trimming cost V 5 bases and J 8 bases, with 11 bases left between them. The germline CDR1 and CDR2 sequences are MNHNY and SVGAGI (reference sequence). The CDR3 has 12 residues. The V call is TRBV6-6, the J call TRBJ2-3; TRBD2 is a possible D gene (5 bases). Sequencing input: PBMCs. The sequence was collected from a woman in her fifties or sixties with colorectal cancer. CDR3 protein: CASSPPEGTQYF. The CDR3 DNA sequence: TGTGCCAGCAGTCCACCAGAGGGTACGCAGTATTTT.